One TCR beta chain is described in this entry. What it binds is not known. The libraries were made with immunoSEQ v3. Repertoires were generated with immunoSEQ multiplex PCR, while TCRdb's copy carries only in-frame clones and drops some. The table lists approximately 45,000 clones, around 80% of them singletons. The data belong to a study of TIL therapy for anti-PD-1-resistant metastatic lung cancer. Across the whole study: Most patients had lung adenocarcinoma; a few tumors were EGFR-mutant, two ALK-rearranged; half smoked currently or formerly.

Germline CDR1 is MNHEY and CDR2 is SMNVEV (reference sequence). V shed 2 bases and J 8 bases; nucleotides not matched to a gene: 7. The CDR3 spans 15 residues. Points from the study as a whole: The cohort had more treatment-naive, never-smoker and oncogene-addicted patients than typical. TIL clonotype persistence in blood showed no apparent association with response.

Noted time point: pre-treatment sample, taken before nivolumab and TIL therapy. The sequencing here drew on blood, taken at baseline. The clonotype was recovered from a man aged 65 to 79 with non-small cell lung cancer. This chain joins TRBV27 and TRBJ2-4; TRBD1 matches at 9 bases. The CDR3 loop is CASSLDRGLGYIQYF. CDR3 DNA sequence: TGTGCCAGCAGTTTAGACAGGGGGTTGGGGTACATTCAGTACTTC.